These 8 T cell receptor beta chains came from one sample sequenced in a study of T cell responses to AZD1222 COVID-19 vaccine. This table comes from immunoSEQ multiplex PCR, and its TCRdb copy is limited to in-frame clones, with some not included. The sample has 100,000 to 110,000 clones, approximately 87% seen once. The sequencing used peripheral blood, collected on day 0 of AZD1222 vaccination. The receptors here all came from an adult in good health.

This chain joins TRBV28 and TRBJ1-3; the match to TRBD1 covers 8 bases. This CDR3 is built from 17 residues. Trimming at V came to 7 bases and at J to 4 bases, leaving 15 bases not matched to a gene. Germline-derived CDR1 and CDR2 are MDHEN and SYDVKM. In DNA form, the CDR3 reads TGTGCCAGCACCTCGGGGCAGGGGGCCTTCTCCGGAAACACCATATATTTT. Its protein is CASTSGQGAFSGNTIYF. The variable domain in full, completed from reference TRBV28 and TRBJ1-3, reads DVKVTQSSRYLVKRTGEKVFLECVQDMDHENMFWYRQDPGLGLRLIYFSYDVKMKEKGDIPEGYSVSREKKERFSLILESASTNQTSMYLCASTSGQGAFSGNTIYFGEGSWLTVV.

CDR3 in DNA: TGCGCCAGCAGCTTGGAAGCGCCAAGGGCCGGGGAGCTGTTTTTT. Residues: CASSLEAPRAGELFF. This chain uses TRBV5-1 with TRBJ2-2; D is uncertain. The CDR3 length is 15 residues. CDR1 is SGHRS, CDR2 YFSETQ, per germline. Trimming cost V 0 bases and J 6 bases, with 12 bases left between them.

This clone occurred a few times. The chain employs TRBV9 and TRBJ1-5; weak D call: TRBD1 (5 bases). The CDR3 sequence is 15 residues long. Germline V gives CDR1 SGDLS, CDR2 YYNGEE. The V end lost 0 bases, the J end lost 4 bases, and 11 bases lay between the germline ends. As DNA, the CDR3 is TGTGCCAGCAGCGTAGGCCAGGGAGGGAATCAGCCCCAGCATTTT. It codes for CASSVGQGGNQPQHF.

The V and J genes are TRBV11-1 and TRBJ2-3, with D perhaps being TRBD1 or TRBD2 (5 bases each). Trimming pared 1 base from V and 1 base from J, leaving 9 bases between. Germline CDR1 and CDR2: SGHAT and FQDESV (reference sequence). This CDR3 contains 15 residues. The CDR3 DNA reads as TGTGCCAGCAGCTTAGGAGGGGCAGGCACAGATACGCAGTATTTT. Translation: CASSLGGAGTDTQYF.

V gene TRBV10-1 combines with J gene TRBJ1-2, with 7 bases identical to TRBD1. With V trimmed by 3 bases and J by 0 bases, 7 bases remained unmatched. Germline V gene sequence: CDR1 WNHNN, CDR2 SYGVQD (reference sequence). The CDR3 sequence is 16 residues long. CDR3 protein: CASSEKGAHSNYGYTF. The DNA for the CDR3 is TGCGCCAGCAGTGAAAAGGGGGCGCATTCTAACTATGGCTACACCTTC.

J is TRBJ1-6 and V is TRBV18; a weak D match, TRBD1 (5 bases). The V end lost 2 bases, the J end lost 10 bases, and 12 bases lay between the germline ends. Germline V gene data show CDR1 as KGHSH and CDR2 as LQKENI. The CDR3 sequence is 14 residues long. CDR3 DNA sequence: TGTGCCAGCTCACCAGGGGGTTTAGGGTCACCCCTCCACTTT. This gives the protein CASSPGGLGSPLHF.

The chain uses TRBV6-5 and TRBJ1-2; TRBD1 matches at 8 bases. CDR1 is MNHEY and CDR2 is SVGAGI in the germline V gene. The ends lost 7 bases at V and 2 bases at J; junction bases unmatched: 6. This CDR3 has 14 residues. This chain's CDR3 is CASITGGNNYGYTF. CDR3 nucleotides: TGTGCCAGCATCACAGGGGGGAACAACTATGGCTACACCTTC.

The chain couples TRBV19 to TRBJ1-1; D is undetermined. Trimming stripped 7 bases from V and 1 base from J, with 7 bases between. Germline lookup yields CDR1 LNHDA and CDR2 SQIVND (reference sequence). This CDR3 region has 12 residues. CDR3 amino acids: CASIDQNTEAFF. Here the CDR3 DNA reads TGTGCCAGTATCGATCAGAACACTGAAGCTTTCTTT.